What follows is one T cell receptor beta chain and its context. Authors' data handling: It was from reference gene primer amplification that nucleated cell counts were estimated. Assay used: immunoSEQ multiplex PCR; TCRdb lists only in-frame clones, some missing. That table supplies the V and J calls and clone size; D and trimming were determined from the DNA. Of 35,000 to 50,000 clones listed, 75% to 90% are singletons. The data derive from a study of blood T cell repertoires in COVID-19. Turning to the study itself: Acute and convalescent COVID-19 samples came from the United States, Italy and Spain. Sources were T cells, B-cell-depleted T cells, or PBMCs; the material itself was cDNA or gDNA.

Germline loops: CDR1 GTSNPN, CDR2 SVGIG (reference sequence). The V end lost 3 bases, the J end lost 1 base, and 13 bases lay between the germline ends. The CDR3 runs 14 residues. This receptor was taken from an elderly woman with active COVID-19. The chain is built from TRBV30 and TRBJ2-7; tentatively, D is TRBD1 (5 bases). The sequenced material came from peripheral blood. The CDR3 DNA reads TGTGCCTGGAGGAGGCCGACAGATTCCTACGAGCAGTACTTC. As protein: CAWRRPTDSYEQYF. Based on the CDR3 plus reference TRBV30 and TRBJ2-7, the full variable domain is SQTIHQWPATLVQPVGSPLSLECTVEGTSNPNLYWYRQAAGRGLQLLFYSVGIGQISSEVPQNLSASRPQDRQFILSSKKLLLSDSGFYLCAWRRPTDSYEQYFGPGTRLTVT.